These 32 T cell receptor beta chains share one sample of origin, sequenced in a study of control samples from healthy donors and cancer patients. This table comes from immunoSEQ multiplex PCR, and its TCRdb copy is limited to in-frame clones, with some not included. The sample lists about 140,000 clones; approximately 86% were seen once. The sequencing input was blood. Receptors originate from a woman under 40 in good health.

The chain recombines TRBV19 with TRBJ2-7; 7 nucleotides align to TRBD2. In germline, CDR1 is LNHDA, CDR2 SQIVND (reference sequence). CDR3 length: 14 residues. After removal of 2 bases from V and 2 bases from J, the junction contained 3 bases not matched to a gene. CDR3 region: CASSIRGDPYEQYF. For the CDR3, the DNA is TGTGCCAGTAGTATACGGGGGGATCCCTACGAGCAGTACTTC.

This clone was recorded a few times. This chain uses TRBV5-6 with TRBJ1-4; D not resolved. Germline loops: CDR1 SGHDT, CDR2 YYEEEE. The V and J ends lost 2 bases and 7 bases respectively, with 9 bases between them. The CDR3 contains 13 residues. CDR3 bases: TGTGCCAGCAGCTTTGGGGAAGTTGAAAAACTGTTTTTT. Amino acids: CASSFGEVEKLFF.

This clone showed up just once. The rearrangement links TRBV2 to TRBJ1-5; 10 bases align to TRBD1. CDR1 is SNHLY, CDR2 FYNNEI, per germline. The CDR3 sequence is 16 residues long. Trimming cost V 5 bases and J 2 bases; bases outside gene matches: 6. The CDR3 loop reads CASSLTGGSGNQPQHF. The CDR3 DNA is TGTGCCAGCAGTCTGACAGGGGGCTCGGGCAATCAGCCCCAGCATTTT.

The chain is built from TRBV2 and TRBJ2-7; 7 bases map to TRBD2. The germline V gene has CDR1 SNHLY and CDR2 FYNNEI. CDR3 size: 15 residues. Unmatched junction bases numbered 5, after V lost 3 bases and J lost 0 bases. The CDR3 sequence: CASSDLAEPSYEQYF. In DNA form, the CDR3 reads TGTGCCAGCAGTGATCTAGCGGAGCCCTCCTACGAGCAGTACTTC.

This rearrangement joins TRBV5-6 to TRBJ2-5; D is uncertain. V dropped 4 bases and J dropped 7 bases, with 17 bases sitting between them. Germline values: CDR1 SGHDT, CDR2 YYEEEE. The CDR3 contains 14 residues. CDR3 in amino acids: CASSATGLPRTQYF. DNA of the CDR3: TGTGCCAGCAGCGCGACCGGGCTCCCCAGGACCCAGTACTTC.

J is TRBJ2-5 and V is TRBV2; 8 nucleotides line up with TRBD1. CDR1 is SNHLY and CDR2 is FYNNEI in the germline V gene. V was clipped by 5 bases and J by 5 bases; unmatched bases: 7. The CDR3 is 14 residues long. The CDR3 spells CASSTGTGPETQYF. CDR3 bases: TGTGCCAGCAGTACCGGGACAGGTCCCGAGACCCAGTACTTC. The whole variable domain, remainder taken from reference TRBV2 and TRBJ2-5, is EPEVTQTPSHQVTQMGQEVILRCVPISNHLYFYWYRQILGQKVEFLVSFYNNEISEKSEIFDDQFSVERPDGSNFTLKIRSTKLEDSAMYFCASSTGTGPETQYFGPGTRLLVL.

The chain employs TRBV5-1 and TRBJ2-2; D gene ambiguous. V lost 3 bases and J lost 4, with 13 bases in between. In germline, CDR1 is SGHRS, CDR2 YFSETQ. CDR3 size: 15 residues. The CDR3 sequence is CASSSLGVSTGELFF. CDR3 coding DNA: TGCGCCAGCAGCTCCCTAGGAGTTAGCACCGGGGAGCTGTTTTTT.

This rearrangement joins TRBV6-5 to TRBJ2-2, with D unresolved. Per germline, CDR1 MNHEY and CDR2 SVGAGI. The V gene lost 4 bases and the J gene lost 0 bases, with 9 bases spanning the gap. This CDR3 spans 15 amino acids. The CDR3 DNA follows: TGTGCCAGCAGTTCCCAGGTTACGAACACCGGGGAGCTGTTTTTT. Protein product: CASSSQVTNTGELFF.

The chain recombines TRBV30 with TRBJ1-3, with D perhaps TRBD1 (5 bases). The CDR3 length is 14 residues. Germline loops: CDR1 GTSNPN, CDR2 SVGIG (reference sequence). Trimming cost V 1 base and J 0 bases, with 7 bases left between them. CDR3 sequence (DNA): TGTGCCTGGAGTGCAGGGAACTCTGGAAACACCATATATTTT. This sequence encodes CAWSAGNSGNTIYF.

CDR3 in amino acids: CASSYSAGGYEQYF. The CDR3 coding sequence is TGTGCCAGCAGTTACAGCGCGGGGGGCTACGAGCAGTACTTC. V gene TRBV6-6 combines with J gene TRBJ2-7, with 8 bases that match TRBD2. The junction had 3 bases not matched to a gene; V was cut back by 2 bases and J by 3 bases. This CDR3 region has 14 residues. Germline V gives CDR1 MNHNY, CDR2 SVGAGI (reference sequence).

This chain links TRBV19 with TRBJ2-1; 11 bases agree with TRBD2. The V gene end was trimmed by 9 bases and the J gene end by 6 bases; junction bases not matched to a gene: 7. The CDR3 covers 14 residues. Germline assignment: CDR1 LNHDA and CDR2 SQIVND (reference sequence). The CDR3 reads CASATSGATNEQFF. DNA of the CDR3: TGTGCCAGCGCGACTAGCGGGGCGACCAATGAGCAGTTCTTC. The variable domain in full, with the rest retrieved from reference TRBV19 and TRBJ2-1, is DGGITQSPKYLFRKEGQNVTLSCEQNLNHDAMYWYRQDPGQGLRLIYYSQIVNDFQKGDIAEGYSVSREKKESFPLTVTSAQKNPTAFYLCASATSGATNEQFFGPGTRLTVL.

The chain carries TRBV28 and TRBJ1-1; possibly TRBD1 for D (5 bases). Trimming removed 8 bases from V and 1 base from J, with 17 bases in between. There are 15 residues in the CDR3. From germline, CDR1 is MDHEN and CDR2 SYDVKM. CDR3 coding DNA: TGTGCCAGCCCTCTTCCCCAGGGACCGAACACTGAAGCTTTCTTT. Its protein product is CASPLPQGPNTEAFF. Full variable domain (missing parts from reference TRBV28 and TRBJ1-1): DVKVTQSSRYLVKRTGEKVFLECVQDMDHENMFWYRQDPGLGLRLIYFSYDVKMKEKGDIPEGYSVSREKKERFSLILESASTNQTSMYLCASPLPQGPNTEAFFGQGTRLTVV.

This chain joins TRBV15 and TRBJ1-2; TRBD1 agrees at 7 bases. Germline V gene data show CDR1 as LNHNV and CDR2 as YYDKDF (reference sequence). Trimming cost V 5 bases and J 4 bases; bases outside gene matches: 10. CDR3 length: 15 amino acids. The CDR3 region has the DNA TGTGCCACCAGCGCCAGGACAGGCGCCGTCTATGGCTACACCTTC. This translates into CATSARTGAVYGYTF.

The CDR3 DNA reads TGTGCCAGCAGCCTGGTAGGGGGGGACGCTGAAGCTTTCTTT. This translates into CASSLVGGDAEAFF. The chain couples TRBV7-3 to TRBJ1-1, with a possible D match to TRBD1 (6 bases). V lost 5 bases, J lost 6 bases, and 16 bases lay in between. Germline CDR1 is SGHTA and CDR2 is FQGTGA. There are 14 residues in the CDR3.

This chain joins TRBV29-1 and TRBJ2-3; the match to TRBD2 covers 8 bases. CDR1 and CDR2 from the germline V gene are SQVTM and ANQGSEA. There are 17 residues in the CDR3. V lost 7 bases to trimming and J lost 0 bases; unmatched junction nucleotides: 15. CDR3 DNA: TGCAGCGCAAACACCCCCCGGCTAGCGGGTAGCACAGATACGCAGTATTTT. It is translated as CSANTPRLAGSTDTQYF.

This clone was recorded a few times. The rearrangement joins TRBV3-1 (or the pseudogene TRBV3-2) to TRBJ1-1; a possible D gene is TRBD1 (5 bases). Germline CDR1 and CDR2: LGHDT and YNNKEL (reference sequence). The CDR3 is 14 amino acids. Trimming pared 3 bases from V and 10 bases from J, leaving 18 bases between. Written as DNA, the CDR3 is TGTGCCAGCAGCCACACTACAGGAGCCCAGCGAGCTTTCTTT. It specifies CASSHTTGAQRAFF.

This clone was observed a handful of times. The chain combines TRBV5-8 with TRBJ1-2; D may be TRBD1 (5 bases). V lost 0 bases and J 2 bases, leaving 11 bases between the germline ends. Germline values: CDR1 SGHTS, CDR2 YDEGEE. The CDR3 is made up of 15 amino acids. The chain's CDR3 is CASSLGQGANYGYTF. The CDR3 bases are TGTGCCAGCAGCTTGGGCCAGGGCGCCAACTATGGCTACACCTTC.

The V call is TRBV30, the J call TRBJ1-4; 7 bases map to TRBD1. The germline CDR1 and CDR2 sequences are GTSNPN and SVGIG (reference sequence). V trimming: 4 bases; J trimming: 4 bases; junction bases outside the gene matches: 6. This CDR3 has 14 residues. This CDR3 reads CAWMEGQFNEKLFF. DNA of the CDR3: TGTGCCTGGATGGAGGGACAGTTTAATGAAAAACTGTTTTTT.

For the CDR3, the DNA is TGTGCCAGCAGTACAGGAGGAGAGCCCCAGCATTTT. It encodes CASSTGGEPQHF. This rearrangement joins TRBV28 to TRBJ1-5, with D perhaps TRBD1 (5 bases). The CDR3 covers 12 residues. V shed 5 bases and J shed 8 bases, with 10 bases lying between them. Germline-derived CDR1 and CDR2 are MDHEN and SYDVKM.

This chain uses TRBV6-5 with TRBJ1-3; 8 bases map to TRBD1. Germline assignment: CDR1 MNHEY and CDR2 SVGAGI. After removal of 7 bases from V and 0 bases from J, the junction contained 5 bases not matched to a gene. This CDR3 is 15 amino acids long. The CDR3 is CASKPTGGSGNTIYF. The CDR3 DNA reads as TGTGCCAGCAAACCCACAGGGGGCTCTGGAAACACCATATATTTT.

The chain has TRBV10-1 and TRBJ1-2, with D unclear. Germline lookup yields CDR1 WNHNN and CDR2 SYGVQD (reference sequence). The V gene lost 0 bases and the J gene lost 4 bases, with 6 bases spanning the gap. The CDR3 loop spans 13 amino acids. DNA of the CDR3: TGCGCCAGCAGTGAGTCGGGCCCCTATGGCTACACCTTC. This encodes CASSESGPYGYTF.

V and J are TRBV28 and TRBJ2-7; D is perhaps TRBD2 (6 bases). Germline-derived CDR1 and CDR2 are MDHEN and SYDVKM. The CDR3 runs to 14 residues. V shed 8 bases and J shed 0 bases, with 14 bases lying between them. The CDR3 sequence is CASVGGVSSYEQYF. The CDR3 nucleotides are TGTGCCAGCGTCGGGGGAGTGAGCTCCTACGAGCAGTACTTC.

This clone was counted between two and nine times. The chain recombines TRBV5-4 with TRBJ1-5; D is possibly TRBD1 (6 bases). From germline, CDR1 is SGHNT and CDR2 YYREEE (reference sequence). Trimming shortened V by 3 bases and J by 4 bases, and 14 bases separated the two germline ends. The CDR3 has 15 amino acids. CDR3: CASSSGGGGNQPQHF. The CDR3 region has the DNA TGTGCCAGCAGCTCTGGGGGCGGGGGTAATCAGCCCCAGCATTTT. Full variable domain (rest looked up from reference TRBV5-4 and TRBJ1-5): ETGVTQSPTHLIKTRGQQVTLRCSSQSGHNTVSWYQQALGQGPQFIFQYYREEENGRGNFPPRFSGLQFPNYSSELNVNALELDDSALYLCASSSGGGGNQPQHFGDGTRLSIL.

V is TRBV11-2 and J is TRBJ2-2, with D tentatively TRBD2 (7 bases). V shed 0 bases and J shed 2 bases, with 10 bases lying between them. Germline assignment: CDR1 SGHAT and CDR2 FQNNGV. The CDR3 contains 16 residues. CDR3 residues: CASSLDRGGNTGELFF. The CDR3 DNA sequence: TGTGCCAGCAGCTTAGATCGCGGGGGCAACACCGGGGAGCTGTTTTTT. Full variable domain (rest looked up from reference TRBV11-2 and TRBJ2-2): EAGVAQSPRYKIIEKRQSVAFWCNPISGHATLYWYQQILGQGPKLLIQFQNNGVVDDSQLPKDRFSAERLKGVDSTLKIQPAKLEDSAVYLCASSLDRGGNTGELFFGEGSRLTVL.

The chain recombines TRBV29-1 with TRBJ2-4; 8 bases are a match to TRBD1. J lost 8 bases, V lost 0 bases, and 9 bases had no gene match. The germline gives CDR1 SQVTM, CDR2 ANQGSEA. The CDR3 consists of 15 residues. The CDR3 protein is CSVEDLGQARDIQYF. The CDR3 DNA is TGCAGCGTTGAAGATCTGGGACAGGCCAGGGACATTCAGTACTTC. Based on the CDR3 plus reference TRBV29-1 and TRBJ2-4, the full variable domain is SAVISQKPSRDICQRGTSLTIQCQVDSQVTMMFWYRQQPGQSLTLIATANQGSEATYESGFVIDKFPISRPNLTFSTLTVSNMSPEDSSIYLCSVEDLGQARDIQYFGAGTRLSVL.

This clone was seen only once. The CDR3 region has the DNA TGTGCCAGCAGCCAAACCCCGAAGTCAGGAGGCTACACCTTC. Protein product: CASSQTPKSGGYTF. V usage is TRBV3-1 (or the pseudogene TRBV3-2) and J usage is TRBJ1-2; the D is unclear. Germline V lookup: CDR1 LGHDT, CDR2 YNNKEL (reference sequence). The CDR3 runs to 14 residues. Trimming pared 2 bases from V and 8 bases from J, leaving 15 bases between.

The DNA for the CDR3 is TGTGCCAGCAGTTTTGGGCAGGCCTACGAGCAGTACTTC. As protein: CASSFGQAYEQYF. The chain couples TRBV12-3 or TRBV12-4 to TRBJ2-7; D unresolved. Trimming stripped 3 bases from V and 2 bases from J, with 8 bases between. There are 13 residues in the CDR3.

This sequence joins TRBV2 and TRBJ2-7; 7 nucleotides align to TRBD1. CDR3 length equals 13 residues. V dropped 9 bases and J dropped 2; count of bases not matched to a gene: 7. Germline loops: CDR1 SNHLY, CDR2 FYNNEI. CDR3 residues: CARGTAGPYEQYF. CDR3 in DNA: TGTGCCAGGGGGACAGCTGGACCCTACGAGCAGTACTTC.

This chain joins TRBV19 and TRBJ1-2; D gene uncertain. There are 15 residues in the CDR3. Germline CDR1 reads LNHDA; CDR2 reads SQIVND (reference sequence). With 3 bases removed from V and 0 bases from J, the gap between germline ends came to 11 bases. The DNA for the CDR3 is TGTGCCAGTAGTATTACGGCCTCAGCTAACTATGGCTACACCTTC. Translating it yields CASSITASANYGYTF.

The CDR3 DNA is TGTGCCAGCCCCGACCCGGCGGCGCGGAGTCAGCCCCAGCATTTT. This gives the protein CASPDPAARSQPQHF. The V call is TRBV28, the J call TRBJ1-5; D not resolved. Germline V gene sequence: CDR1 MDHEN, CDR2 SYDVKM. The V gene lost 8 bases and the J gene lost 6 bases, with 20 bases spanning the gap. The CDR3 spans 15 residues.

This clone was recorded a few times. This chain links TRBV7-9 with TRBJ2-7; D is uncertain. This CDR3 is 13 amino acids long. In germline, CDR1 is SEHNR, CDR2 FQNEAQ (reference sequence). V was cut by 5 bases and J by 2 bases, with 10 bases left in between. CDR3 sequence (DNA): TGTGCCAGCAGCCGTGAATGGGCCTACGAGCAGTACTTC. This encodes CASSREWAYEQYF.

This clone was detected only once. The chain joins TRBV7-6 to TRBJ2-7, with D possibly matching TRBD2 (6 bases). The CDR3 spans 15 residues. Germline assignment: CDR1 SGHVS and CDR2 FNYEAQ. Trimming stripped 5 bases from V and 5 bases from J, with 19 bases between. CDR3: CASSRVGGSVDEQYF. The CDR3 DNA reads TGTGCCAGCAGCCGGGTGGGGGGTTCTGTGGACGAGCAGTACTTC.